These 9 T cell receptor beta chains were all obtained from the same sample, sequenced in a study of T cell clonotyping in hematopoietic cell transplantation (dated by TCRdb to the early 2020s). Library creation used the immunoSEQ multiplex PCR assay. This is the immuneACCESS table as TCRdb keeps it, with only in-frame sequences that have V and J called. A part of the clones is gone; compared with another copy, unresolved V genes explain less than half, and the rest is unexplained. In all, the sample holds more than 15,000 clones, and 80% to 90% of those were seen once. Approximately 4% of the sample is in the top ten clones. Sequencing input: peripheral blood mononuclear cells. These receptors were collected from a woman in her 40s in good health. Some clones in this sample may be carry-over from other donors' samples.

The J gene is TRBJ2-7, the V gene TRBV30; TRBD1 matches at 7 bases. Germline values: CDR1 GTSNPN, CDR2 SVGIG (reference sequence). The CDR3 is 14 residues long. J gave up 3 bases and V 2 bases, and 7 bases lay outside the gene matches. CDR3 loop: CAWSFRDRDYEQYF. The CDR3 DNA reads as TGTGCCTGGAGTTTCCGGGACAGAGACTACGAGCAGTACTTC. Combining the CDR3 with reference TRBV30 and TRBJ2-7 gives the whole variable domain SQTIHQWPATLVQPVGSPLSLECTVEGTSNPNLYWYRQAAGRGLQLLFYSVGIGQISSEVPQNLSASRPQDRQFILSSKKLLLSDSGFYLCAWSFRDRDYEQYFGPGTRLTVT.

This clone was detected a few times. This chain links TRBV28 with TRBJ1-1; 7 nucleotides match TRBD1. This CDR3 spans 16 amino acids. The V gene end was trimmed by 4 bases and the J gene end by 1 base; junction bases not matched to a gene: 9. The germline V gene encodes CDR1 MDHEN and CDR2 SYDVKM. CDR3 nucleotide sequence: TGTGCCAGCAGTTCCCGACAGGGCAAAGGGAACACTGAAGCTTTCTTT. It codes for CASSSRQGKGNTEAFF. Together with reference TRBV28 and TRBJ1-1, the CDR3 gives the full variable domain: DVKVTQSSRYLVKRTGEKVFLECVQDMDHENMFWYRQDPGLGLRLIYFSYDVKMKEKGDIPEGYSVSREKKERFSLILESASTNQTSMYLCASSSRQGKGNTEAFFGQGTRLTVV.

The V gene is TRBV19, the J gene TRBJ1-4; a possible D gene is TRBD1 (6 bases). This CDR3 has 15 amino acids. Trimming shortened V by 6 bases and J by 2 bases, and 13 bases separated the two germline ends. CDR1 is LNHDA, CDR2 SQIVND, per germline (reference sequence). CDR3: CASRNTGKTNEKLFF. The CDR3 region has the DNA TGTGCCAGTAGGAACACAGGGAAGACTAATGAAAAACTGTTTTTT.

V and J are TRBV9 and TRBJ1-5; a possible D gene is TRBD1 (6 bases). Germline loops: CDR1 SGDLS, CDR2 YYNGEE. The V end was cut by 4 bases, the J end by 1 base, with 9 bases between. The CDR3 has 14 residues. The CDR3 nucleotides are TGTGCCAGCAGCCCGGACAGCAGCAATCAGCCCCAGCATTTT. Amino acids: CASSPDSSNQPQHF.

The J gene is TRBJ2-1, the V gene TRBV2, with unresolved D. Germline V lookup: CDR1 SNHLY, CDR2 FYNNEI. Trimming took 4 bases from V and 2 from J, leaving 12 bases between them. This CDR3 is built from 15 residues. The DNA for the CDR3 is TGTGCCAGCAGTGGGAGTGAGGCCGCCTACAATGAGCAGTTCTTC. Translation gives CASSGSEAAYNEQFF.

The chain couples TRBV5-1 to TRBJ2-7; maybe TRBD1 (5 bases). V dropped 4 bases and J dropped 1 base, with 9 bases sitting between them. Germline values: CDR1 SGHRS, CDR2 YFSETQ. The CDR3 consists of 13 residues. The CDR3 nucleotides are TGCGCCAGCAGCCCCGGACAATCCTACGAGCAGTACTTC. Translation gives CASSPGQSYEQYF.

This chain uses TRBV19 with TRBJ2-7; 12 nucleotides match TRBD2. CDR1 and CDR2 (germline): LNHDA, SQIVND (reference sequence). The J segment lost 3 bases and the V segment lost 3 bases, leaving 3 bases of the junction unmatched. The CDR3 is made up of 15 amino acids. CDR3: CASSIKLAGGYEQYF. The CDR3 DNA reads TGTGCCAGTAGTATCAAACTAGCGGGAGGCTACGAGCAGTACTTC.

This chain uses TRBV4-2 with TRBJ2-7; 8 bases map to TRBD1. Trimming took 3 bases from V and 6 from J; bases not matched to a gene: 4. In germline, CDR1 is LGHNA, CDR2 YNFKEQ. The CDR3 length is 13 residues. CDR3 sequence (DNA): TGTGCCAGCAGCCACCCGGACAGGGTCGAGCAGTACTTC. Protein sequence: CASSHPDRVEQYF.

The rearrangement uses TRBV29-1 and TRBJ2-1, with D hard to call. The V gene's germline CDR1 is SQVTM and CDR2 ANQGSEA. V was cut by 5 bases and J by 6 bases, with 14 bases left in between. CDR3 length equals 13 residues. The CDR3 reads CSVRESASNEQFF. In DNA form, the CDR3 reads TGCAGCGTTAGAGAGAGCGCGTCCAATGAGCAGTTCTTC.